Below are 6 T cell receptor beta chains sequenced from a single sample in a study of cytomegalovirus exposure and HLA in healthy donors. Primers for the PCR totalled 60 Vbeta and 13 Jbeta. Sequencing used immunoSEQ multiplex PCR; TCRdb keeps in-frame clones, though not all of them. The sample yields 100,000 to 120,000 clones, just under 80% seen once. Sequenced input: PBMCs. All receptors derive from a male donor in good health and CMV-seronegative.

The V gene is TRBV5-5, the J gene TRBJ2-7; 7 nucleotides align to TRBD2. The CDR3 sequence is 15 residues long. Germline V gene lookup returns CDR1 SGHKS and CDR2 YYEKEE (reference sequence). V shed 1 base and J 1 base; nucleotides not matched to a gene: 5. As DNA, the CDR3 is TGTGCCAGCAGCTTGTATGCGGGAGAATCCTACGAGCAGTACTTC. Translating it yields CASSLYAGESYEQYF.

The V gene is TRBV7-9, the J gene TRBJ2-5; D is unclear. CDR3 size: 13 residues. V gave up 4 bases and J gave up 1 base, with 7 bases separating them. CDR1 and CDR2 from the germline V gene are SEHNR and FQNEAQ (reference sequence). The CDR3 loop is CASSYRPQETQYF. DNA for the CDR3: TGTGCCAGCAGCTACAGACCCCAAGAGACCCAGTACTTC.

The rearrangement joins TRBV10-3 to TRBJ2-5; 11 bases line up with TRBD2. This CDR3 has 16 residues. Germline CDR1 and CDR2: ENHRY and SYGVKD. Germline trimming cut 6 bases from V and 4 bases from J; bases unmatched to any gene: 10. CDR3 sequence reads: CAIRKTLAGGTETQYF. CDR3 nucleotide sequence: TGTGCCATCAGGAAAACCTTAGCGGGAGGGACAGAGACCCAGTACTTC.

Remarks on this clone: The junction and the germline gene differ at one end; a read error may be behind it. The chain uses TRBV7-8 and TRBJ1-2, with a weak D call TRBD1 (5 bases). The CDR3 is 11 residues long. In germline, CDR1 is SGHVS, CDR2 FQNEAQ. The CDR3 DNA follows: TGTGCCAGCAGCTCGTCGGACACCGCTTCCTTC. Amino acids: CASSSSDTASF.

CDR3 region: CASSQDSTAITEAFF. In DNA form, the CDR3 reads TGCGCCAGCAGCCAAGACTCGACAGCAATCACTGAAGCTTTCTTT. The chain recombines TRBV4-3 with TRBJ1-1, with D perhaps matching TRBD1 (5 bases). This CDR3 is 15 amino acids long. Between the trimmed V and J ends, which lost 0 bases and 4 bases, there was a span of 12 bases. Germline CDR1 reads LGHNA; CDR2 reads YSLEER.

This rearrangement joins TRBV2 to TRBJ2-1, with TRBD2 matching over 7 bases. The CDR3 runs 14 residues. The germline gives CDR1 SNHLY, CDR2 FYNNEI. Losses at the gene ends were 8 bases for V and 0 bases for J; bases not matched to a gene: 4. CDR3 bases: TGTGCCAGCGGGCTAGCGGTCTCCTACAATGAGCAGTTCTTC. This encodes CASGLAVSYNEQFF.